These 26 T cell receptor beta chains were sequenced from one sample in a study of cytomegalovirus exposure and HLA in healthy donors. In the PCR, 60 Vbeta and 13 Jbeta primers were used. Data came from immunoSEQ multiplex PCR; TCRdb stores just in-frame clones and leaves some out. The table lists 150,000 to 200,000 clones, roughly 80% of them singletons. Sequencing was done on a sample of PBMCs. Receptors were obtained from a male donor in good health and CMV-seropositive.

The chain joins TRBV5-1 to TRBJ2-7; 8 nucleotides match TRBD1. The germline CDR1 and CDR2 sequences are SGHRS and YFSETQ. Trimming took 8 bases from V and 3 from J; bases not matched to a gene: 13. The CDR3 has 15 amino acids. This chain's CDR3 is CASRRTGQSDYEQYF. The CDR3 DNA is TGCGCCAGTAGAAGGACAGGGCAATCGGACTACGAGCAGTACTTC.

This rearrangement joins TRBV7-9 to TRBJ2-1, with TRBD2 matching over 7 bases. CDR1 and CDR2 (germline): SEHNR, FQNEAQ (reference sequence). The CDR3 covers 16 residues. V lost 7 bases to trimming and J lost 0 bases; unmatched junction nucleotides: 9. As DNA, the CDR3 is TGTGCCAGCATCCCTCCCGGGGGGAGCTCCTACAATGAGCAGTTCTTC. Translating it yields CASIPPGGSSYNEQFF.

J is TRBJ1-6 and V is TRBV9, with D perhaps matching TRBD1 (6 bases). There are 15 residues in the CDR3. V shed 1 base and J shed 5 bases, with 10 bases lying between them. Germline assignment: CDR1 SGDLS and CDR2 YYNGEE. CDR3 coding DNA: TGTGCCAGCAGCGTAAGGGGGGGACATAATTCACCCCTCCACTTT. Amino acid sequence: CASSVRGGHNSPLHF.

CDR3 amino acids: CASRPDRGYTEAFF. The CDR3 nucleotides are TGTGCCAGCCGTCCGGACAGAGGTTACACTGAAGCTTTCTTT. The genes are TRBV18 and TRBJ1-1; perhaps TRBD1 as D (6 bases). Germline V gene sequence: CDR1 KGHSH, CDR2 LQKENI. There are 14 residues in the CDR3. Trimming removed 8 bases from V and 3 bases from J, with 16 bases in between.

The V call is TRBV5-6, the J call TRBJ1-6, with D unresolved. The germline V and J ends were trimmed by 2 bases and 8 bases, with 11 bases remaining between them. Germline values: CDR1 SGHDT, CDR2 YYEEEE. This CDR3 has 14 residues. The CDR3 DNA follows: TGTGCCAGCAGCTTCAGTCCTCGGGATTCACCCCTCCACTTT. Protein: CASSFSPRDSPLHF.

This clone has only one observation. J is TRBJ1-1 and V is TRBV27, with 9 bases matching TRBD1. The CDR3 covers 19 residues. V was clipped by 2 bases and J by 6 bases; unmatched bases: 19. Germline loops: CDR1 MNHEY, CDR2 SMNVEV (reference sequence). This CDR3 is CASSLAMYRGLPEGAEAFF. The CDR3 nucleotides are TGTGCCAGCAGTTTAGCGATGTACAGGGGGCTGCCGGAAGGGGCTGAAGCTTTCTTT.

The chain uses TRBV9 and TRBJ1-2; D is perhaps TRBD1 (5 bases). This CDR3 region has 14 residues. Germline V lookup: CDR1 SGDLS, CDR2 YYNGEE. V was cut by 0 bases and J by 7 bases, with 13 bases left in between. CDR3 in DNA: TGTGCCAGCAGCGTAGTGGGGGGTACGAGTGGCTACACCTTC. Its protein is CASSVVGGTSGYTF.

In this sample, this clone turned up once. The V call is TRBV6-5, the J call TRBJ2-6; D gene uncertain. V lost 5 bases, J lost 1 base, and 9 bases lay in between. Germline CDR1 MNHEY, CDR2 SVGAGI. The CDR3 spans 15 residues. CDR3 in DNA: TGTGCCAGCAGTCCCACCGGGTCTGGGGCCAACGTCCTGACTTTC. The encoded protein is CASSPTGSGANVLTF.

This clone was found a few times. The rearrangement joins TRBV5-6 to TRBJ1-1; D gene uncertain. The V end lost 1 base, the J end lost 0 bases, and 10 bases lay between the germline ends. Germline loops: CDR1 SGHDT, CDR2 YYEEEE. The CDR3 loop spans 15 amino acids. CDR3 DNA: TGTGCCAGCAGCTTGCCTCCGGGAATGAACACTGAAGCTTTCTTT. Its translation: CASSLPPGMNTEAFF. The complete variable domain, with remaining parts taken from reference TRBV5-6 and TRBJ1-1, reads DAGVTQSPTHLIKTRGQQVTLRCSPKSGHDTVSWYQQALGQGPQFIFQYYEEEERQRGNFPDRFSGHQFPNYSSELNVNALLLGDSALYLCASSLPPGMNTEAFFGQGTRLTVV.

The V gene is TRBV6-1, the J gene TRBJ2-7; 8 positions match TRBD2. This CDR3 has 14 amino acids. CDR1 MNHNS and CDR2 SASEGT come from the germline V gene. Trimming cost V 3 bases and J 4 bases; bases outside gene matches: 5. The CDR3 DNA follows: TGTGCCAGCAGTGAGATTAGCGGGGCGTACGAGCAGTACTTC. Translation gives CASSEISGAYEQYF.

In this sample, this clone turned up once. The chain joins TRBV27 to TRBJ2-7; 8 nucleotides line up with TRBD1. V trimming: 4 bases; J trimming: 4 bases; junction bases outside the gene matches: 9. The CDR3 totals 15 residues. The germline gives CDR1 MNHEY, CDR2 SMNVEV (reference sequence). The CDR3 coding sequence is TGTGCCAGCAGTTCAACCGGGACAGGCGGTTACGAGCAGTACTTC. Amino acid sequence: CASSSTGTGGYEQYF.

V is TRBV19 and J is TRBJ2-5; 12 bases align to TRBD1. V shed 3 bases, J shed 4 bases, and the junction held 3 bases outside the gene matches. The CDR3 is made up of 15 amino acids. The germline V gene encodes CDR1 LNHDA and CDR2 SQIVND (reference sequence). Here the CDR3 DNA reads TGTGCCAGTAGTATGGCGGGACAGGGGGCAGAGACCCAGTACTTC. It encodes CASSMAGQGAETQYF.

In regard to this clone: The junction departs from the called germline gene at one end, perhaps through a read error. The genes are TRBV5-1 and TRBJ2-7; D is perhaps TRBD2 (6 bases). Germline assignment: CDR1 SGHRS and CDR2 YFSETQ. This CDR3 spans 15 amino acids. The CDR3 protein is CASTSGSGVTYAQYF. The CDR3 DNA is TGCGCCAGCACGAGCGGGTCGGGGGTAACCTACGCGCAGTACTTC.

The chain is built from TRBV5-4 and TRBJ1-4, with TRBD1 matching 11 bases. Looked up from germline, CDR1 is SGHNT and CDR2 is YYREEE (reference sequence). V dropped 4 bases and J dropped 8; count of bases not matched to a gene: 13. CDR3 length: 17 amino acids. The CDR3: CASSPVPGQGGMEKLFF. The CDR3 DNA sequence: TGTGCCAGCAGCCCGGTCCCGGGACAGGGGGGGATGGAAAAACTGTTTTTT.

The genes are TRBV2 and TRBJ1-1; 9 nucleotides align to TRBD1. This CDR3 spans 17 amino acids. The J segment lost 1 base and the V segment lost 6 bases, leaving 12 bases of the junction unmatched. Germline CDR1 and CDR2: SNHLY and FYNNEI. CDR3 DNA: TGTGCCAGCAGGGACCTTGTTTGGACAGGGGAGAACACTGAAGCTTTCTTT. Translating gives CASRDLVWTGENTEAFF.

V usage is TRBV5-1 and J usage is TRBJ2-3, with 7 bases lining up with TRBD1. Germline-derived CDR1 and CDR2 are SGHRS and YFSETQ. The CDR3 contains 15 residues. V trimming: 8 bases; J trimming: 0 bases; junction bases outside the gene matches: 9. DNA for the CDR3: TGCGCCAGTTCAGGACAGGACTCTAGCACAGATACGCAGTATTTT. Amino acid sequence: CASSGQDSSTDTQYF.

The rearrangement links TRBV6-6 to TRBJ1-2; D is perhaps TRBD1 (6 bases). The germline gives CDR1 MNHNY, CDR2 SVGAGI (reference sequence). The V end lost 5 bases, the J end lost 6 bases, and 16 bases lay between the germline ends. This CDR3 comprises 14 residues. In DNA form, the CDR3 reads TGTGCCAGCAGTCCCCGGACAGCCGGCAATGGCTACACCTTC. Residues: CASSPRTAGNGYTF.

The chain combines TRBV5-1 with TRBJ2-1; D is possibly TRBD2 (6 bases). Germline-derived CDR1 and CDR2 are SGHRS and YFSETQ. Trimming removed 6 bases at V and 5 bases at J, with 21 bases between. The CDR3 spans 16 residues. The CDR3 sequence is CASTWRGVGVDNEQFF. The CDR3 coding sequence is TGCGCCAGCACTTGGAGGGGCGTGGGGGTGGACAATGAGCAGTTCTTC.

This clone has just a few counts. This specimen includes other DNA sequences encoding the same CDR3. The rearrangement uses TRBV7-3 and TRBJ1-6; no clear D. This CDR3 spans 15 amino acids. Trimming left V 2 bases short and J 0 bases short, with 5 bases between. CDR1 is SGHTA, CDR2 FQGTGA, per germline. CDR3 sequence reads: CASSLSGSYNSPLHF. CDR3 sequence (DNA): TGTGCCAGCAGCTTATCCGGCTCCTATAATTCACCCCTCCACTTT.

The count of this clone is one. CDR3 bases: TGTGCCAGCAGCCTCGCTAGCGGGGGGGAGACCCAGTACTTC. This sequence encodes CASSLASGGETQYF. The chain is built from TRBV5-4 and TRBJ2-5; 11 bases align to TRBD2. Germline lookup yields CDR1 SGHNT and CDR2 YYREEE (reference sequence). After removal of 4 bases from V and 5 bases from J, the junction contained 4 bases not matched to a gene. This CDR3 is 14 amino acids long.

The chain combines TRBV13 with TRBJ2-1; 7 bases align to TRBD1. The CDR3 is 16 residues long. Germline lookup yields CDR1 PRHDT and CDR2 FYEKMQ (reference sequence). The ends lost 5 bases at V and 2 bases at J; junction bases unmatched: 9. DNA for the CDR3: TGTGCCAGCAGCCCTAGCCGACAGGGAACCTACAATGAGCAGTTCTTC. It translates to CASSPSRQGTYNEQFF.

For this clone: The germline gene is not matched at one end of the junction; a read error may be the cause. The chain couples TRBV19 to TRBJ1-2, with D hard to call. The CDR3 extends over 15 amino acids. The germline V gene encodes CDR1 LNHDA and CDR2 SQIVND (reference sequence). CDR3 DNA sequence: TGTGCCGGTAGTCGGTCCCGTGAGGCCAACCATGGCTACACCTTC. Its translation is CAGSRSREANHGYTF.

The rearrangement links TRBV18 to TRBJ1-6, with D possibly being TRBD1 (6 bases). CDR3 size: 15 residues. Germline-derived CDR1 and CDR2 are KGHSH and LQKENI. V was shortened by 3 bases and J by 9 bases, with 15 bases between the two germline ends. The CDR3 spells CASSPEGGVGSPLHF. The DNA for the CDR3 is TGTGCCAGCTCACCGGAGGGGGGGGTTGGTTCACCCCTCCACTTT.

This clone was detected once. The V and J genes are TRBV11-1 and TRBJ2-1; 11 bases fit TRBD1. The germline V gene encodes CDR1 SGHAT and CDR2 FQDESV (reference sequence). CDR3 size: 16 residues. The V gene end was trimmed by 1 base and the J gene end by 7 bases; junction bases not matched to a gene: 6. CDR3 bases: TGTGCCAGCAGCTTAGACGGAGGGACAGGGGGGAATGAGCAGTTCTTC. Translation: CASSLDGGTGGNEQFF.

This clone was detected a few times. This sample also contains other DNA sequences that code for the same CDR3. The CDR3 DNA reads TGTGCCAGTAGTATTGGGGGGACTAGCGGATTCACAGATACGCAGTATTTT. Amino acids: CASSIGGTSGFTDTQYF. This chain links TRBV19 with TRBJ2-3, with 11 bases lining up with TRBD2. This CDR3 is 17 amino acids long. Germline-derived CDR1 and CDR2 are LNHDA and SQIVND (reference sequence). The ends lost 3 bases at V and 2 bases at J; junction bases unmatched: 7.

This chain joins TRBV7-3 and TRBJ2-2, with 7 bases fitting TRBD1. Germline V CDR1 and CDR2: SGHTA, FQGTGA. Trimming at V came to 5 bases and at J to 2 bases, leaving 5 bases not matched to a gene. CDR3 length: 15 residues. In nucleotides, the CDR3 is TGTGCCAGCAGCCTCAGGGGGAGTAACACCGGGGAGCTGTTTTTT. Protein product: CASSLRGSNTGELFF.